The subject of this entry is one T cell receptor beta chain. Trimming removed 6 bases from V and 4 bases from J, with 18 bases in between. Per the germline V gene, CDR1 is LNHDA and CDR2 is SQIVND (reference sequence). The CDR3 is 15 residues long. The entry originates in a study of T cell changes during pregnancy in multiple sclerosis. Produced via immunoSEQ multiplex PCR; TCRdb's table is partial and in-frame only. Of approximately 85,000 clones detected, about 95% appear once; the ten largest clones hold about 2.3%. This chain uses TRBV19 with TRBJ1-1, with D tentatively TRBD1 (6 bases). This sequence originates from a female donor with multiple sclerosis, enrolled in a pregnancy study. Sequencing was performed on peripheral blood, taken in the third trimester of pregnancy. CDR3 DNA sequence: TGTGCCAGTAGCCCACTAACCAGGACAGCCACTGAAGCTTTCTTT. Protein sequence: CASSPLTRTATEAFF.